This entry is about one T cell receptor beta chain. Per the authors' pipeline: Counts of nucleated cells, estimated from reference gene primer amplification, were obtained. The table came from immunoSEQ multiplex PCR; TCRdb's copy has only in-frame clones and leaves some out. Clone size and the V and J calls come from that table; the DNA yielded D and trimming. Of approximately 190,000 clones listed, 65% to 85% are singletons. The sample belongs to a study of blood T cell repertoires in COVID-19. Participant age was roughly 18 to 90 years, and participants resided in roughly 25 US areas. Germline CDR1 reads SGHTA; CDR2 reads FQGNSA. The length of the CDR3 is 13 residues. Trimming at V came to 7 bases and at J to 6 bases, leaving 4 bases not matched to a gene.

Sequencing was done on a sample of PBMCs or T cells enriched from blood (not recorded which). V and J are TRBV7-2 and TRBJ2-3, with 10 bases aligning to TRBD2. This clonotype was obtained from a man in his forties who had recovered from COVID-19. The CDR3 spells CASKRGGWDTQYF. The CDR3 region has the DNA TGTGCCAGCAAGCGGGGGGGCTGGGATACGCAGTATTTT.